Listed below are T cell receptor beta chains from one sample, sequenced in a study of cytomegalovirus exposure and HLA in healthy donors. Some clones are missing from TCRdb's copy, which holds only in-frame ones; the method was immunoSEQ multiplex PCR. Of 130,000 or so clones listed, approximately 82% were seen once; the top ten hold more than 1.5%. Sequences were obtained from PBMCs. Receptor source: a woman between 40 and 50 years old in good health and CMV-seronegative. Each CDR3 is given with its conserved first and last residue. Each record gives: clone size, D gene, CDR3 length, V gene, J gene, CDR3 protein, CDR3 DNA. A D gene is named only where the DNA matches it firmly. Expanded clones are given a class, and other clones once, few, many or no size at all.

clone size: NA; D gene: NA; CDR3 length: 14; V gene: TRBV27; J gene: TRBJ2-7; CDR3 protein: CASSALAPPYEQYF; CDR3 DNA: TGTGCCAGCAGCGCTCTAGCGCCTCCCTACGAGCAGTACTTC
clone size: NA; D gene: TRBD2; CDR3 length: 16; V gene: TRBV10-3; J gene: TRBJ2-3; CDR3 protein: CAISKNSGTSTDTQYF; CDR3 DNA: TGTGCCATCAGTAAAAATAGCGGGACTAGCACAGATACGCAGTATTTT
clone size: NA; D gene: TRBD1; CDR3 length: 16; V gene: TRBV4-1; J gene: TRBJ2-7; CDR3 protein: CASSPRPGTGAYEQYF; CDR3 DNA: TGCGCCAGCAGCCCTCGCCCCGGGACAGGGGCCTACGAGCAGTACTTC
clone size: few; D gene: TRBD2; CDR3 length: 15; V gene: TRBV9; J gene: TRBJ2-7; CDR3 protein: CASSEEGGSAAEQYF; CDR3 DNA: TGTGCCAGCAGCGAAGAAGGCGGGAGTGCTGCCGAGCAGTACTTC
clone size: NA; D gene: TRBD2; CDR3 length: 18; V gene: TRBV7-6; J gene: TRBJ2-3; CDR3 protein: CASSSLAGELISTDTQYF; CDR3 DNA: TGTGCCAGCAGCTCTTTAGCGGGAGAGCTAATTAGCACAGATACGCAGTATTTT
clone size: once; D gene: NA; CDR3 length: 13; V gene: TRBV6-4; J gene: TRBJ1-1; CDR3 protein: CASSARENTEAFF; CDR3 DNA: TGTGCCAGCAGTGCCCGGGAGAACACTGAAGCTTTCTTT
clone size: NA; D gene: TRBD1; CDR3 length: 14; V gene: TRBV27; J gene: TRBJ1-1; CDR3 protein: CASSRTGMNTEAFF; CDR3 DNA: TGTGCCAGCAGTAGGACAGGGATGAACACTGAAGCTTTCTTT
clone size: NA; D gene: NA; CDR3 length: 11; V gene: TRBV5-1; J gene: TRBJ2-1; CDR3 protein: CASTGDNEQFF; CDR3 DNA: TGCGCCAGCACCGGGGACAATGAGCAGTTCTTC
clone size: NA; D gene: NA; CDR3 length: 15; V gene: TRBV11-2; J gene: TRBJ2-7; CDR3 protein: CASSLLRTFPYEQYF; CDR3 DNA: TGTGCCAGCAGCTTATTACGGACTTTCCCCTACGAGCAGTACTTC
clone size: NA; D gene: NA; CDR3 length: 15; V gene: TRBV21-1; J gene: TRBJ2-1; CDR3 protein: CASSVPSGAYNEQFF; CDR3 DNA: TGTGCCAGCAGCGTACCTAGCGGGGCCTACAATGAGCAGTTCTTC
clone size: NA; D gene: TRBD2; CDR3 length: 13; V gene: TRBV5-1; J gene: TRBJ2-7; CDR3 protein: CASRAGGAYEQYF; CDR3 DNA: TGCGCCAGCAGGGCGGGAGGGGCCTACGAGCAGTACTTC
clone size: NA; D gene: NA; CDR3 length: 11; V gene: TRBV2; J gene: TRBJ2-3; CDR3 protein: CASSVWEAQYF; CDR3 DNA: TGTGCCAGCAGTGTTTGGGAGGCGCAGTATTTT
clone size: NA; D gene: NA; CDR3 length: 17; V gene: TRBV11-1; J gene: TRBJ1-2; CDR3 protein: CASSSDIEDGGLYGYTF; CDR3 DNA: TGTGCCAGCAGCTCCGATATTGAAGACGGCGGACTCTATGGCTACACCTTC
clone size: NA; D gene: NA; CDR3 length: 19; V gene: TRBV4-1; J gene: TRBJ2-7; CDR3 protein: CASSREGTGLGGSSYEQYF; CDR3 DNA: TGCGCCAGCAGCCGGGAAGGGACCGGACTCGGGGGAAGCTCCTACGAGCAGTACTTC
clone size: few; D gene: TRBD2; CDR3 length: 17; V gene: TRBV9; J gene: TRBJ2-3; CDR3 protein: CASSARGLAGDGDTQYF; CDR3 DNA: TGTGCCAGCAGCGCCAGGGGACTAGCGGGAGATGGGGATACGCAGTATTTT
clone size: NA; D gene: NA; CDR3 length: 15; V gene: TRBV6-5; J gene: TRBJ1-4; CDR3 protein: CASSSNTANNEKLFF; CDR3 DNA: TGTGCCAGCAGTTCAAACACAGCAAATAATGAAAAACTGTTTTTT
clone size: NA; D gene: NA; CDR3 length: 17; V gene: TRBV12-5; J gene: TRBJ1-2; CDR3 protein: CASGLTTSLRLNYGYTF; CDR3 DNA: TGTGCTAGTGGATTGACCACTTCCCTCCGTCTTAACTATGGCTACACCTTC
clone size: NA; D gene: NA; CDR3 length: 14; V gene: TRBV11-1; J gene: TRBJ2-7; CDR3 protein: CASSLETGYYEQYF; CDR3 DNA: TGTGCCAGCAGCCTAGAAACAGGGTACTACGAGCAGTACTTC
clone size: NA; D gene: NA; CDR3 length: 15; V gene: TRBV9; J gene: TRBJ2-2; CDR3 protein: CASSVAGGLSGELFF; CDR3 DNA: TGTGCCAGCAGCGTAGCCGGGGGGCTAAGCGGGGAGCTGTTTTTT
clone size: NA; D gene: NA; CDR3 length: 14; V gene: TRBV7-3; J gene: TRBJ2-2; CDR3 protein: CASSPKAGTGELFF; CDR3 DNA: TGTGCCAGCAGCCCAAAGGCAGGGACCGGGGAGCTGTTTTTT
clone size: NA; D gene: TRBD2; CDR3 length: 16; V gene: TRBV5-1; J gene: TRBJ2-7; CDR3 protein: CASSLRGIAGGSEQYF; CDR3 DNA: TGCGCCAGCAGCTTAAGGGGGATAGCGGGAGGTTCCGAGCAGTACTTC
clone size: NA; D gene: TRBD1; CDR3 length: 14; V gene: TRBV12-5; J gene: TRBJ1-2; CDR3 protein: CASGLGTGWYGYTF; CDR3 DNA: TGTGCTAGTGGTTTAGGGACAGGGTGGTATGGCTACACCTTC
clone size: NA; D gene: TRBD2; CDR3 length: 16; V gene: TRBV19; J gene: TRBJ2-7; CDR3 protein: CASSIGRGGSKNEQYF; CDR3 DNA: TGTGCCAGTAGTATAGGGAGAGGCGGGAGTAAGAACGAGCAGTACTTC
clone size: NA; D gene: NA; CDR3 length: 17; V gene: TRBV7-9; J gene: TRBJ1-6; CDR3 protein: CASSSSKWGHDDSPLHF; CDR3 DNA: TGTGCCAGCAGCTCTAGTAAGTGGGGGCATGATGATTCACCCCTCCACTTT
clone size: NA; D gene: NA; CDR3 length: 15; V gene: TRBV6-5; J gene: TRBJ2-5; CDR3 protein: CASSYSFSSPETQYF; CDR3 DNA: TGTGCCAGCAGTTACTCGTTCAGTAGCCCGGAGACCCAGTACTTC
clone size: NA; D gene: TRBD1; CDR3 length: 14; V gene: TRBV6-1; J gene: TRBJ1-1; CDR3 protein: CASSSGGPDTEAFF; CDR3 DNA: TGTGCCAGCAGCTCAGGGGGGCCGGACACTGAAGCTTTCTTT
clone size: NA; D gene: NA; CDR3 length: 16; V gene: TRBV2; J gene: TRBJ1-5; CDR3 protein: CASSEPLGRGNQPQHF; CDR3 DNA: TGTGCCAGCAGTGAACCTTTGGGGAGAGGCAATCAGCCCCAGCATTTT
clone size: NA; D gene: NA; CDR3 length: 13; V gene: TRBV7-3; J gene: TRBJ1-1; CDR3 protein: CASSSHRETEAFF; CDR3 DNA: TGTGCCAGCAGCTCCCACAGGGAAACTGAAGCTTTCTTT
clone size: NA; D gene: TRBD2; CDR3 length: 17; V gene: TRBV6-1; J gene: TRBJ2-7; CDR3 protein: CASSDTGGLPRRYEQYF; CDR3 DNA: TGTGCCAGCAGTGACACGGGGGGACTGCCCAGGCGCTACGAGCAGTACTTC
clone size: NA; D gene: NA; CDR3 length: 14; V gene: TRBV2; J gene: TRBJ2-2; CDR3 protein: CASIGGLNTGELFF; CDR3 DNA: TGTGCCAGCATCGGGGGGCTTAACACCGGGGAGCTGTTTTTT
clone size: once; D gene: NA; CDR3 length: 14; V gene: TRBV11-2; J gene: TRBJ2-7; CDR3 protein: CASSLASDRYEQYF; CDR3 DNA: TGTGCCAGCAGCTTAGCTAGCGACCGATACGAGCAGTACTTC
clone size: NA; D gene: NA; CDR3 length: 14; V gene: TRBV5-1; J gene: TRBJ2-3; CDR3 protein: CASMTGQRTDTQYF; CDR3 DNA: TGCGCCAGCATGACTGGCCAACGCACAGATACGCAGTATTTT
clone size: NA; D gene: TRBD1; CDR3 length: 15; V gene: TRBV7-6; J gene: TRBJ2-5; CDR3 protein: CASSRDRGKRETQYF; CDR3 DNA: TGTGCCAGCAGTCGGGACAGGGGAAAAAGAGAGACCCAGTACTTC
clone size: few; D gene: TRBD1; CDR3 length: 15; V gene: TRBV7-3; J gene: TRBJ1-2; CDR3 protein: CASSLTTGSPYGYTF; CDR3 DNA: TGTGCCAGCAGCTTAACGACAGGGTCCCCCTATGGCTACACCTTC
clone size: NA; D gene: NA; CDR3 length: 13; V gene: TRBV30; J gene: TRBJ2-7; CDR3 protein: CAWCPANPYEQYF; CDR3 DNA: TGTGCCTGGTGTCCAGCGAATCCCTACGAGCAGTACTTC
clone size: NA; D gene: TRBD1; CDR3 length: 15; V gene: TRBV9; J gene: TRBJ2-7; CDR3 protein: CASSPYRQGVREQYF; CDR3 DNA: TGTGCCAGCAGCCCCTACCGACAGGGGGTGAGGGAGCAGTACTTC
clone size: NA; D gene: NA; CDR3 length: 15; V gene: TRBV6-5; J gene: TRBJ2-7; CDR3 protein: CASSYSSAGSYEQYF; CDR3 DNA: TGTGCCAGCAGTTATTCCTCGGCAGGATCCTACGAGCAGTACTTC
clone size: NA; D gene: NA; CDR3 length: 13; V gene: TRBV4-3; J gene: TRBJ2-3; CDR3 protein: CASSQDSTGPGYF; CDR3 DNA: TGCGCCAGCAGCCAAGATTCGACAGGACCGGGATATTTT
clone size: few; D gene: NA; CDR3 length: 15; V gene: TRBV7-8; J gene: TRBJ2-1; CDR3 protein: CASSGNRNINNEQFF; CDR3 DNA: TGTGCCAGCAGCGGCAACAGAAATATTAACAATGAGCAGTTCTTC
clone size: NA; D gene: NA; CDR3 length: 15; V gene: TRBV7-2; J gene: TRBJ2-1; CDR3 protein: CASSLEGGLYNEQFF; CDR3 DNA: TGTGCCAGCAGCTTAGAGGGAGGCCTCTACAATGAGCAGTTCTTC
clone size: few; D gene: NA; CDR3 length: 12; V gene: TRBV11-1; J gene: TRBJ1-1; CDR3 protein: CASSPGRTEAFF; CDR3 DNA: TGTGCCAGCAGCCCGGGGAGGACTGAAGCTTTCTTT
clone size: NA; D gene: NA; CDR3 length: 12; V gene: TRBV7-2; J gene: TRBJ2-7; CDR3 protein: CASSSYYYEQYF; CDR3 DNA: TGTGCCAGCAGCTCCTACTACTACGAGCAGTACTTC
clone size: few; D gene: TRBD2; CDR3 length: 15; V gene: TRBV27; J gene: TRBJ2-5; CDR3 protein: CASGKGSGIQETQYF; CDR3 DNA: TGTGCCAGCGGAAAGGGAAGCGGGATACAAGAGACCCAGTACTTC
clone size: NA; D gene: NA; CDR3 length: 15; V gene: TRBV28; J gene: TRBJ2-1; CDR3 protein: CASSPPGRRYNEQFF; CDR3 DNA: TGTGCCAGCAGTCCACCGGGTAGACGATACAATGAGCAGTTCTTC
clone size: NA; D gene: NA; CDR3 length: 15; V gene: TRBV7-8; J gene: TRBJ1-2; CDR3 protein: CASSFLVGGPYGYTF; CDR3 DNA: TGTGCCAGCAGCTTTTTAGTGGGGGGGCCCTATGGCTACACCTTC
clone size: NA; D gene: NA; CDR3 length: 17; V gene: TRBV28; J gene: TRBJ2-5; CDR3 protein: CASSLAHLEVSPVGEYF; CDR3 DNA: TGTGCCAGCAGTTTGGCTCACCTGGAAGTTTCTCCCGTGGGAGAGTACTTC
clone size: NA; D gene: NA; CDR3 length: 13; V gene: TRBV30; J gene: TRBJ2-2; CDR3 protein: CAWSLGNTGELFF; CDR3 DNA: TGTGCCTGGAGTCTCGGGAACACCGGGGAGCTGTTTTTT
clone size: NA; D gene: NA; CDR3 length: 16; V gene: TRBV4-2; J gene: TRBJ1-4; CDR3 protein: CASSRGTGATNEKLFF; CDR3 DNA: TGTGCCAGCAGCCGGGGAACCGGGGCAACTAATGAAAAACTGTTTTTT